Given below is one T cell receptor (beta chain) in context. Its antigen is still unknown. One entry per CDR3 protein, called by TCRdb with MiXCR from the 5' RACE reads. Among some 88,000 distinct CDR3 sequences, roughly 25% were seen once, and the ten largest hold approximately 45%. V was cut by 6 bases and J by 4 bases, with 8 bases left in between. The CDR3 spans 11 residues. CDR1 and CDR2 from the germline V gene are DFQATT and SNEGSKA (reference sequence). This sample stems from a study of T-cell memory formation after mild COVID-19. Study-wide results and limits: Contracting clones, day 15 to 85, had balanced CD4/CD8, and later expanders favored CD4+.

Sequencing was done on a sample of PBMCs or a T cell subset sorted from them (not recorded which). This TCR was recovered from a man between 18 and 35 years old who had mild COVID-19 (a few samples of this study predate the infection). Cell type and time point are not known. The rearrangement links TRBV20-1 to TRBJ2-3; possibly TRBD2 for D (7 bases). The chain's CDR3 is CSAGGADTQYF. The CDR3 coding sequence is TGCAGTGCAGGGGGGGCAGATACGCAGTATTTT.